This T cell receptor (beta chain) stems from a study of OX40 agonist ivuxolimab in advanced cancers. Clones were sequenced by immunoSEQ multiplex PCR, and TCRdb holds only the in-frame ones, with some missing. The sample lists approximately 80,000 clones; approximately 85% were seen once. The receptor comes from an adult with an advanced solid tumor such as melanoma, head and neck, liver or kidney cancer. Sequenced material: CD4+ or CD8+ T cells sorted from blood, taken in a trial of the OX40 agonist ivuxolimab.

This chain's CDR3 is CASSYSRTPGGGQYF. The DNA of the CDR3 is TGTGCCAGCAGTTACTCTCGGACTCCCGGGGGGGGCCAGTACTTC. J is TRBJ2-5 and V is TRBV6-5; 8 positions agree with TRBD2. Germline V gene lookup returns CDR1 MNHEY and CDR2 SVGAGI. CDR3 length: 15 residues. With V trimmed by 0 bases and J by 10 bases, 10 bases remained unmatched.